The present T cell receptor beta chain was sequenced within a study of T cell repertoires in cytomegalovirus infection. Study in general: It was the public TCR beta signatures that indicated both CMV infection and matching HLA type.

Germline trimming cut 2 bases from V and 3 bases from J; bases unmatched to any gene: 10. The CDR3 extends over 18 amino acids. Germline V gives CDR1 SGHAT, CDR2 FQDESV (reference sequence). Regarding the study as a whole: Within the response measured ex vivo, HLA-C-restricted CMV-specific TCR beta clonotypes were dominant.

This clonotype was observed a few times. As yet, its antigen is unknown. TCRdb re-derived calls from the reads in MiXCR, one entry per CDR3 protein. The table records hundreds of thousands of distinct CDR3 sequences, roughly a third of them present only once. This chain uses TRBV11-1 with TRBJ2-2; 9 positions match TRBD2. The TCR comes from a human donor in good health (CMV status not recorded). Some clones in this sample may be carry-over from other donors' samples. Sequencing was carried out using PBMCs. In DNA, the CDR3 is TGTGCCAGCAGCTTACCGTATGGCGGGGGGGCCGACACCGGGGAGCTGTTTTTT. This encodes CASSLPYGGGADTGELFF. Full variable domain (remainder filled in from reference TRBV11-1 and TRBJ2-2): EAEVAQSPRYKITEKSQAVAFWCDPISGHATLYWYRQILGQGPELLVQFQDESVVDDSQLPKDRFSAERLKGVDSTLKIQPAELGDSAMYLCASSLPYGGGADTGELFFGEGSRLTVL.